Listed below are T cell receptor beta chains from one sample, sequenced in a study of tumor T cells in aggressive B-cell lymphoma. This table comes from immunoSEQ multiplex PCR, and its TCRdb copy is limited to in-frame clones, with some not included. Of a few thousand clones listed, 94% are singletons. Sequencing used tumor tissue. The receptors stem from an adult with diffuse large B cell lymphoma. Each CDR3 is given with its conserved first and last residue. D genes are given only for firm matches. The listing skips clone size in some rows; elsewhere it reads once, few, many or a size class.

TRBJ2-1,TRBD2,-,TRBV4-3,CASSQRLAGSNEQFF
TRBJ1-1,-,-,TRBV1,CTSSQDRYECAEAFF
TRBJ1-1,TRBD1,-,TRBV10-3,CAISLGQGNTEAFF
TRBJ2-3,TRBD1,-,TRBV27,CANSIYRGRGADTQYF
TRBJ2-5,-,-,TRBV5-1,CASSLVSLGAQYF
TRBJ1-5,-,-,TRBV21-1,CAISSKGQDSNQPQHF
TRBJ2-7,-,-,TRBV4-3,CASSQVGQSYGEQYF
TRBJ1-6,TRBD1,-,TRBV27,CASSLGRGTGGGGSNSPLHF
TRBJ2-5,-,-,TRBV9,CASSVEGGPRGTQYF
TRBJ2-5,TRBD2,once,TRBV5-4,CAIGTSVQETQYF
TRBJ2-2,-,-,TRBV18,CASSRYRGNRGTGELFF
TRBJ1-2,-,-,TRBV19,CASSIGASGYGYTF
TRBJ2-7,TRBD1,-,TRBV7-2,CASSPWTGVNEQYF
TRBJ2-1,-,-,TRBV14,CASSQAGYNEQFF
TRBJ2-5,TRBD2,-,TRBV11-2,CASSPFASGGLETQYF
TRBJ1-1,-,-,TRBV30,CAWGRGTPEAFF
TRBJ2-1,-,-,TRBV15,CATTTPGGYNEQFF
TRBJ2-3,TRBD2,-,TRBV5-1,CASSLGGGGTDTQYF
TRBJ2-1,TRBD2,-,TRBV7-2,CASSSRPGLGNEQFF
TRBJ2-1,-,-,TRBV7-8,CASSLGLRRSSYNEQFF
TRBJ2-7,TRBD2,once,TRBV18,CASSPRGLAGAPYEQYF
TRBJ1-1,-,-,TRBV7-3,CASSLGGVNTEAFF
TRBJ1-3,-,-,TRBV28,CASSLSQTGNTIYF
TRBJ2-7,-,-,TRBV7-9,CTSSLVQGGYEQYF
TRBJ1-5,TRBD1,-,TRBV6-6,CASSLSGTDYQPQHF
TRBJ2-4,-,-,TRBV9,CASSVDGRANIQYF
TRBJ1-2,TRBD1,-,TRBV13,CASSLGGQGANTF
TRBJ2-6,-,-,TRBV18,CASSPRATASIPQGDVLTF
TRBJ1-1,-,-,TRBV4-3,CASSQVTRGTEAFF
TRBJ2-7,TRBD2,-,TRBV9,CASSVAPGTNAYEQYF
TRBJ1-1,TRBD1,-,TRBV4-2,CASSRTGSAMNTEAFF
TRBJ2-7,-,-,TRBV10-3,CAISESPAGGEQYF
TRBJ2-1,TRBD2,-,TRBV10-3,CAISSSGSSPGEQFF
TRBJ1-4,-,-,TRBV5-1,CASSLGRGIKVGEKLFF
TRBJ2-7,TRBD2,-,TRBV27,CASSGGGLADNYEQYF
TRBJ2-1,-,-,TRBV5-6,CASSPPGGAGKFNEQFF
TRBJ2-1,-,once,TRBV29-1,CSVVRGRLAAYNEQFF
TRBJ2-1,-,-,TRBV19,CASSSSRGAYNEQFF
TRBJ2-7,-,-,TRBV7-9,CASGVGYEQYF
TRBJ2-1,TRBD2,-,TRBV12-5,CASGSTRTSAYNEQFF
TRBJ2-1,TRBD2,-,TRBV30,CAWSVLTGTSQNEQFF
TRBJ2-1,TRBD1,-,TRBV7-3,CASSLDRGLYNEQFF
TRBJ1-3,-,-,TRBV9,CASSRDSGNTIYF
TRBJ2-3,-,few,TRBV11-3,CASSAPGADTQYF
TRBJ2-1,-,-,TRBV11-1,CASSAPGGGDEQFF
TRBJ2-2,-,-,TRBV7-9,CASSYRAIQGTGELFF
TRBJ2-2,-,once,TRBV29-1,CSVEIVPTNSLGELFF
TRBJ2-7,TRBD2,once,TRBV7-8,CASSWGGLAGYEQYF
TRBJ2-1,TRBD2,-,TRBV7-9,CASSLSVWTSGIYNEQFF
-,TRBD2,-,TRBV4-1,CASSQVGGGAGQTQYF
TRBJ2-3,TRBD2,-,TRBV11-2,CASSSQGSSSGGAGDTQYF
TRBJ1-2,TRBD1,-,TRBV29-1,CSANDRAGYTF